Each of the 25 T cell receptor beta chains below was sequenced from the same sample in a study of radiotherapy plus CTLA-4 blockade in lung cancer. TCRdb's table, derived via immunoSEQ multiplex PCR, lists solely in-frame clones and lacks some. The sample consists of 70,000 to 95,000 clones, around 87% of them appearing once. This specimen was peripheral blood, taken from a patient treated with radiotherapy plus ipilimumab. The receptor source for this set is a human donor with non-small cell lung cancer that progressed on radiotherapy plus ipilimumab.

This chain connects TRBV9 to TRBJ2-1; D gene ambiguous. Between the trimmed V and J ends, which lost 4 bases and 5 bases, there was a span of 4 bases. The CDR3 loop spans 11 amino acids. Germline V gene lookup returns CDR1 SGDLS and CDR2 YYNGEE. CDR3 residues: CASSLHNEQFF. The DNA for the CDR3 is TGTGCCAGCAGCTTACACAATGAGCAGTTCTTC.

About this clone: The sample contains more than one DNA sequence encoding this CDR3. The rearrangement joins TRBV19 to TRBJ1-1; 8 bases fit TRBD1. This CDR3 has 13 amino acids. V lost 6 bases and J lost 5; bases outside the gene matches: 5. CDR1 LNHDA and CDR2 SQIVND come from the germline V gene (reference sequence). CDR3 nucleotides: TGTGCCAGTAGCGATACAGGGGGGACTGAAGCTTTCTTT. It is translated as CASSDTGGTEAFF.

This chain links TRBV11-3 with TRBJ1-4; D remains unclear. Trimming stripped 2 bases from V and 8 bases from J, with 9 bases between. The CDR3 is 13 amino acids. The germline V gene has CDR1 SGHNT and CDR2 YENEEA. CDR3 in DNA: TGTGCCAGCAGCTTAAACGGGCGGGAAAAACTGTTTTTT. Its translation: CASSLNGREKLFF.

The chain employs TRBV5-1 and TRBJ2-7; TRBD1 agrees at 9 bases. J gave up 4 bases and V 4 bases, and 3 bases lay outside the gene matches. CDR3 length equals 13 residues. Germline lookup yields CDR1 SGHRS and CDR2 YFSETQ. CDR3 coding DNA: TGCGCCAGCAGCGGGACAGGGAAATACGAGCAGTACTTC. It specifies CASSGTGKYEQYF.

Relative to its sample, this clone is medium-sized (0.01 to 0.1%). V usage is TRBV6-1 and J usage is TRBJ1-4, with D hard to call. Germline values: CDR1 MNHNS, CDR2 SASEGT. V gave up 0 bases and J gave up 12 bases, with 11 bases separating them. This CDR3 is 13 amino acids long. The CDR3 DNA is TGTGCCAGCAGTGAAGCATTGGACCCTGAACTGTTTTTT. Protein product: CASSEALDPELFF.

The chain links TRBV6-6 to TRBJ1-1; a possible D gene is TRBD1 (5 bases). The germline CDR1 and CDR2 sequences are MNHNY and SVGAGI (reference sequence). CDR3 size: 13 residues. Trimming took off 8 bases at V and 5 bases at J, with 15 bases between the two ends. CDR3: CASARGGFTEAFF. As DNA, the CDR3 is TGTGCCAGCGCCCGGGGGGGGTTTACTGAAGCTTTCTTT.

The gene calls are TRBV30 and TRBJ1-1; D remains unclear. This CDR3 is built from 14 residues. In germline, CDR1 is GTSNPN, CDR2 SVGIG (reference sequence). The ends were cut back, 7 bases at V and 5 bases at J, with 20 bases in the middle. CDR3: CALTGLSSWTEAFF. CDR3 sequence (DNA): TGTGCCTTGACTGGTCTCAGTAGTTGGACTGAAGCTTTCTTT.

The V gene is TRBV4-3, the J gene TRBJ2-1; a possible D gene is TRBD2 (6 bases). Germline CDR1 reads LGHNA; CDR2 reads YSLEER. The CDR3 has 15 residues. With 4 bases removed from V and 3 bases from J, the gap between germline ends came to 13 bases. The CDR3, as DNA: TGCGCCAGCAGCCTCGAGCTGGGGGGCTACAATGAGCAGTTCTTC. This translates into CASSLELGGYNEQFF.

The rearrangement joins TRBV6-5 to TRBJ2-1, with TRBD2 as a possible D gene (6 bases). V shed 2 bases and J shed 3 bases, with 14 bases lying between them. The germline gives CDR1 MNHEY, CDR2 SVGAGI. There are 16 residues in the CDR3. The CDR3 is CASSYPREWVYNEQFF. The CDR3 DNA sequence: TGTGCCAGCAGTTACCCCCGGGAGTGGGTCTACAATGAGCAGTTCTTC.

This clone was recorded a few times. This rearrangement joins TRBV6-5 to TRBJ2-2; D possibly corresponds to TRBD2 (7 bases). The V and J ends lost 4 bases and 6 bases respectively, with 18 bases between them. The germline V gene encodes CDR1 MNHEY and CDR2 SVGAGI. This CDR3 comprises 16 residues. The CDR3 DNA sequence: TGTGCCAGCAGTTCCATCGGGGGGCCGGGGGCCGGGGAGCTGTTTTTT. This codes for CASSSIGGPGAGELFF.

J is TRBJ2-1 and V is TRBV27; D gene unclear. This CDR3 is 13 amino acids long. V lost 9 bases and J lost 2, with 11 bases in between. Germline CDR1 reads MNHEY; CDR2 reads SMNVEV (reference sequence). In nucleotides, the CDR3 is TGTGCCAGTGCCCTGGTGACCTACAATGAGCAGTTCTTC. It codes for CASALVTYNEQFF.

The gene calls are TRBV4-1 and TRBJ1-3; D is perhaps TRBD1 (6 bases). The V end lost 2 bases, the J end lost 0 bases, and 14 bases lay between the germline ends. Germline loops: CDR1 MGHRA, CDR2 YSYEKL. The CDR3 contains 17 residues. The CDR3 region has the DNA TGCGCCAGCAGCCAACCTACAGGGTTCCTCTCTGGAAACACCATATATTTT. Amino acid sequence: CASSQPTGFLSGNTIYF.

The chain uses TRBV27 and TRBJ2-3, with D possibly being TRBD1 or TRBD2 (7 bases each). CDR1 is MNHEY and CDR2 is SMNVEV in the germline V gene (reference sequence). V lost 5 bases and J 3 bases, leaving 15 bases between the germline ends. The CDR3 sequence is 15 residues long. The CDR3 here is CASSPPRGGTDTQYF. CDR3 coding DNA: TGTGCCAGCAGTCCCCCCAGGGGGGGAACAGATACGCAGTATTTT.

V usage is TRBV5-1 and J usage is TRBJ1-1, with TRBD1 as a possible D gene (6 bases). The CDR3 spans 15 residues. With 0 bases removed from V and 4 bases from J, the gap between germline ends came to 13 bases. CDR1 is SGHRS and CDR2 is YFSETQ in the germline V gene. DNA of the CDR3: TGCGCCAGCAGCTTGGAACCTAGGGGGAGCACTGAAGCTTTCTTT. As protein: CASSLEPRGSTEAFF.

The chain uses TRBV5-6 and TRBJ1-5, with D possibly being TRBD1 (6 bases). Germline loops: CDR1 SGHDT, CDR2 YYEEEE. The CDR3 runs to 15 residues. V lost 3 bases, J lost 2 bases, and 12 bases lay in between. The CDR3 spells CASSWTGARNQPQHF. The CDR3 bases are TGTGCCAGCAGCTGGACGGGGGCCCGCAATCAGCCCCAGCATTTT. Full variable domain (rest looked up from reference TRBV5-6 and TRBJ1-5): DAGVTQSPTHLIKTRGQQVTLRCSPKSGHDTVSWYQQALGQGPQFIFQYYEEEERQRGNFPDRFSGHQFPNYSSELNVNALLLGDSALYLCASSWTGARNQPQHFGDGTRLSIL.

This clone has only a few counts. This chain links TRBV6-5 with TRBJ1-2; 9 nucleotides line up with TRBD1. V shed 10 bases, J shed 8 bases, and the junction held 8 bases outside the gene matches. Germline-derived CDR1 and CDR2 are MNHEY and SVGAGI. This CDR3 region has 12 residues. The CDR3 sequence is CATRRGQGGYTF. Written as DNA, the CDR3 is TGTGCCACCAGGCGGGGACAGGGAGGCTACACCTTC.

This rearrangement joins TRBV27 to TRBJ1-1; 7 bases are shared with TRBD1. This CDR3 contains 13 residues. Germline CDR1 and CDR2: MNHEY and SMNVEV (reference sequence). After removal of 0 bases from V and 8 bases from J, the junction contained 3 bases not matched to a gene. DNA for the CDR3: TGTGCCAGCAGTTTATCGAGGGGGCAGGAAGCTTTCTTT. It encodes CASSLSRGQEAFF.

The DNA for the CDR3 is TGTGCCAGCAGCTTATCCCGGGACAGGGGAACAGATACGCAGTATTTT. Its translation: CASSLSRDRGTDTQYF. The gene calls are TRBV7-3 and TRBJ2-3; 10 nucleotides match TRBD1. V was pared by 2 bases and J by 3 bases, with 5 bases of the junction left unmatched. The length of the CDR3 is 16 residues. Germline lookup yields CDR1 SGHTA and CDR2 FQGTGA. Combining the CDR3 with reference TRBV7-3 and TRBJ2-3 gives the whole variable domain GAGVSQTPSNKVTEKGKYVELRCDPISGHTALYWYRQSLGQGPEFLIYFQGTGAADDSGLPNDRFFAVRPEGSVSTLKIQRTERGDSAVYLCASSLSRDRGTDTQYFGPGTRLTVL.

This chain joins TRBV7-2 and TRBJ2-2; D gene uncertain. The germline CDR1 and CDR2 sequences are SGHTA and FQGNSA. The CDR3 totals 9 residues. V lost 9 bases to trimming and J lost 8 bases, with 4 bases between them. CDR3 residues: CASMGELFF. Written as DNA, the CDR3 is TGTGCCAGTATGGGGGAGCTGTTTTTT.

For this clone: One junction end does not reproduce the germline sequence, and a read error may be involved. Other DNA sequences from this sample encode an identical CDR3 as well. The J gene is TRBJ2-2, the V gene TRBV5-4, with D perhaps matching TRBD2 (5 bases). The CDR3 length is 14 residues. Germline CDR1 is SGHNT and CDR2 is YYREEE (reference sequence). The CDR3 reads CASSLAYGTGELFF. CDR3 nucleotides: TGTGCCAGCAGCTTGGCGTACGGCACCGGGGAGCTGTTTTTC.

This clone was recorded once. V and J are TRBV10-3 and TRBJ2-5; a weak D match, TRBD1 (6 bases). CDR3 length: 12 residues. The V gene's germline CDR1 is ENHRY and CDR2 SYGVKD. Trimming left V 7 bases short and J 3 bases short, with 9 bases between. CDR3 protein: CAIKDRKETQYF. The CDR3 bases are TGTGCCATCAAGGACAGAAAAGAGACCCAGTACTTC.

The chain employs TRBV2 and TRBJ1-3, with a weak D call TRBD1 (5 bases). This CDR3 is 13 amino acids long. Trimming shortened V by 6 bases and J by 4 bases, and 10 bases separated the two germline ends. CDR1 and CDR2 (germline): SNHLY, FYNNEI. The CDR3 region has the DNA TGTGCCAGCAGGGGGGACTACGGAAACACCATATATTTT. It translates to CASRGDYGNTIYF. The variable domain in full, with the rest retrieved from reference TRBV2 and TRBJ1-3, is EPEVTQTPSHQVTQMGQEVILRCVPISNHLYFYWYRQILGQKVEFLVSFYNNEISEKSEIFDDQFSVERPDGSNFTLKIRSTKLEDSAMYFCASRGDYGNTIYFGEGSWLTVV.

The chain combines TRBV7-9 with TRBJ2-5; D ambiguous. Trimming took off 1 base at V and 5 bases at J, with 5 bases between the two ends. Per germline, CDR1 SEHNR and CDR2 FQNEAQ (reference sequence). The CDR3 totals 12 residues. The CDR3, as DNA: TGTGCCAGCAGCTTAGGGATGGAGACCCAGTACTTC. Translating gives CASSLGMETQYF.

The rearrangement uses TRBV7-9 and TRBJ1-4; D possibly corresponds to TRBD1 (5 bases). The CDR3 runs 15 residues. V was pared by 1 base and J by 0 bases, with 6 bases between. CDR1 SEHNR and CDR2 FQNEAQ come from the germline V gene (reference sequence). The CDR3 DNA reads TGTGCCAGCAGCTTAGGGACAACAACTAATGAAAAACTGTTTTTT. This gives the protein CASSLGTTTNEKLFF.

DNA of the CDR3: TGTGCCAGCAGTTTATCCTTGGGGCGTGGCTACACCTTC. It specifies CASSLSLGRGYTF. The genes are TRBV28 and TRBJ1-2; weak D call: TRBD1 (5 bases). CDR1 and CDR2 (germline): MDHEN, SYDVKM. This CDR3 comprises 13 residues. Trimming shortened V by 1 base and J by 7 bases, and 10 bases separated the two germline ends.